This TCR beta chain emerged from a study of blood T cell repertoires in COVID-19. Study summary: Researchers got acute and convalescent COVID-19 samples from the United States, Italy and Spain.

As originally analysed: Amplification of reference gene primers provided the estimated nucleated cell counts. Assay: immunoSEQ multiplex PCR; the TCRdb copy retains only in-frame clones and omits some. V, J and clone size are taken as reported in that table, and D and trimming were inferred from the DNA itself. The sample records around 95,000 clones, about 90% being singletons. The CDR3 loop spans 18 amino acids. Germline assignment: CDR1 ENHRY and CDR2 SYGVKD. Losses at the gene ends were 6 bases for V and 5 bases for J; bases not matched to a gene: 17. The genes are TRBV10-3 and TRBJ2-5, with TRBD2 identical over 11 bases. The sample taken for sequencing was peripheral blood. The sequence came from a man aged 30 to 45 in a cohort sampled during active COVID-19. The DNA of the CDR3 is TGTGCCATCAGCCAACAACTAGCGGGGGCCTCTTCCTGGGAGACCCAGTACTTC. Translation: CAISQQLAGASSWETQYF.